The rows below give T cell receptor beta chains drawn from one sample of a study of blood T cell repertoires in COVID-19. Some clones are missing from TCRdb's copy, which holds only in-frame ones; the method was immunoSEQ multiplex PCR. Of more than 250,000 clones in the sample, around 82% were seen once. Sequences were obtained from peripheral blood. The receptors were sampled from a woman aged 50 to 60 with acute or convalescent COVID-19. Each CDR3 is given with its conserved first and last residue. Each record gives: J gene, V gene, clone size, D gene, CDR3 protein, CDR3 DNA. The D gene is left open where the match is weak. Clone size is given for some rows only: seen once, a few or many times, or a class if the clone is expanded.

TRBJ1-1,TRBV11-2,NA,NA,CASSPPTAGEGTEAFF,TGTGCCAGCAGCCCCCCGACAGCGGGGGAGGGCACTGAAGCTTTCTTT
TRBJ2-3,TRBV9,NA,TRBD2,CASSVSETSGGNQYF,TGTGCCAGCAGCGTATCTGAGACTAGCGGGGGGAATCAGTATTTT
TRBJ1-1,TRBV3-1/TRBV3-2,NA,TRBD1,CASSQGDRGAFF,TGTGCCAGCAGCCAAGGGGACAGGGGAGCTTTCTTT
TRBJ1-1,TRBV25-1,once,TRBD1,CASSEQGDTEAFF,TGTGCCAGCAGTGAGCAGGGGGACACTGAAGCTTTCTTT
TRBJ2-3,TRBV11-2,NA,NA,CASSSTGFDTQYF,TGTGCCAGCAGCTCCACAGGGTTTGATACGCAGTATTTT
TRBJ1-2,TRBV12-3/TRBV12-4,NA,NA,CASSLQSFGYTF,TGTGCCAGCAGTTTACAGTCCTTTGGCTACACCTTC
TRBJ2-2,TRBV7-2,NA,TRBD1,CASSFSGGSNTGELFF,TGTGCCAGCAGCTTTTCAGGGGGCTCGAACACCGGGGAGCTGTTTTTT
TRBJ2-7,TRBV3-1/TRBV3-2,NA,NA,CASSHSTTAYEQYF,TGTGCCAGCAGCCATAGTACTACCGCCTACGAGCAGTACTTC
TRBJ1-2,TRBV5-1,once,TRBD1,CASSLSGTAYGYTF,TGCGCCAGCAGCCTTTCCGGGACAGCGTATGGCTACACCTTC
TRBJ1-2,TRBV2,NA,NA,CASSVAGQDYGYTF,TGTGCCAGCAGTGTCGCGGGGCAGGACTATGGCTACACCTTC
TRBJ1-2,TRBV5-6,NA,NA,CASRLGLRNYGYTF,TGTGCCAGCAGACTGGGACTAAGGAACTATGGCTACACCTTC
TRBJ1-1,TRBV10-3,once,NA,CAISDRWNTEAFF,TGTGCCATCAGTGACAGGTGGAACACTGAAGCTTTCTTT
TRBJ1-2,TRBV29-1,NA,TRBD1,CSASGQGPNYGYTF,TGCAGCGCCTCAGGACAGGGGCCTAACTATGGCTACACCTTC
TRBJ2-7,TRBV6-5,NA,NA,CAVQGSGPQYF,TGTGCCGTACAAGGGTCAGGGCCGCAGTACTTC
TRBJ1-5,TRBV6-2/TRBV6-3,NA,NA,CASSRRSGEEPQHF,TGTGCCAGCAGTCGACGAAGCGGGGAGGAGCCCCAGCATTTT
TRBJ2-1,TRBV18,NA,TRBD1,CASSRGTGVYNEQFF,TGTGCCAGCTCACGAGGGACAGGGGTCTACAATGAGCAGTTCTTC
TRBJ2-4,TRBV2,NA,TRBD1,CASSDGVGTGGPIAKNIQYF,TGTGCCAGCAGTGATGGGGTCGGGACAGGGGGTCCGATAGCCAAAAACATTCAGTACTTC
TRBJ1-2,TRBV6-6,NA,TRBD1,CASSKGTANYGYTF,TGTGCCAGCAGCAAAGGGACAGCAAACTATGGCTACACCTTC
TRBJ2-5,TRBV18,once,TRBD1,CASSAMGTGGAETQYF,TGTGCCAGCTCTGCCATGGGGACAGGGGGCGCGGAGACCCAGTACTTC
TRBJ2-3,TRBV3-1/TRBV3-2,once,TRBD2,CASSQVWGLAGGLADTQYF,TGTGCCAGCAGCCAAGTTTGGGGACTAGCGGGGGGACTAGCGGATACGCAGTATTTT
TRBJ2-1,TRBV6-4,NA,NA,CATSEHGSSSYNEQFF,TGTGCCACTTCTGAACATGGCTCTAGCTCCTACAATGAGCAGTTCTTC
TRBJ2-5,TRBV6-5,NA,TRBD2,CASSSTSGGGQETQYF,TGTGCCAGCAGTTCGACTAGCGGGGGGGGTCAAGAGACCCAGTACTTC
TRBJ2-1,TRBV5-1,NA,TRBD2,CASKTGGVGSYNEQFF,TGCGCCAGCAAGACTGGGGGGGTCGGGTCCTACAATGAGCAGTTCTTC
TRBJ2-5,TRBV19,NA,TRBD2,CASSERGGRETQYF,TGTGCCAGTAGTGAGCGGGGGGGCCGAGAGACCCAGTACTTC
TRBJ1-3,TRBV30,NA,NA,CAWSRGGEGGNTIYF,TGTGCCTGGAGTCGGGGAGGGGAAGGTGGAAACACCATATATTTT
TRBJ1-4,TRBV6-5,NA,TRBD1,CASCGTGKEKLFF,TGTGCCAGCTGCGGGACAGGGAAGGAAAAACTGTTTTTT
TRBJ1-5,TRBV2,NA,TRBD1,CASSEAATGRQPQHF,TGTGCCAGCAGTGAAGCGGCGACAGGGCGCCAGCCCCAGCATTTT
TRBJ2-1,TRBV9,few,NA,CASSVAPGFNEQFF,TGTGCCAGCAGCGTAGCCCCAGGGTTCAATGAGCAGTTCTTC
TRBJ2-7,TRBV10-3,once,NA,CAIRGDTTYSYEQYF,TGTGCCATCAGGGGGGACACGACGTACTCCTACGAGCAGTACTTC
TRBJ1-1,TRBV11-3,NA,NA,CASSLSLNTEAFF,TGTGCCAGCAGCTTGAGTTTGAACACTGAAGCTTTCTTT
TRBJ2-3,TRBV7-9,once,TRBD1,CASSARTGVGDTQYF,TGTGCCAGCAGCGCCCGGACAGGGGTGGGAGATACGCAGTATTTT